What follows are 22 T cell receptor beta chains derived from one specimen sequenced in a study of control samples from healthy donors and cancer patients. The repertoire was sequenced with immunoSEQ multiplex PCR; TCRdb's copy has only in-frame clones and lacks some. Found here are some 120,000 clones, 75% to 95% of them singletons; the top ten hold 2% to 2.5%. Sequenced sample: blood. These receptors were taken from a man aged 18-30 years in good health.

The genes are TRBV4-3 and TRBJ1-2; 10 positions match TRBD1. The CDR3 has 14 amino acids. The V segment lost 4 bases and the J segment 4 bases; nucleotides outside the gene matches: 3. The germline V gene has CDR1 LGHNA and CDR2 YSLEER. The CDR3: CASSPGQGGYGYTF. CDR3 sequence (DNA): TGCGCCAGCAGCCCCGGACAGGGGGGCTATGGCTACACCTTC.

The DNA for the CDR3 is TGTGCCAGCTCACCAAGTCAGGGGGCCGGGACTGAAGCTTTCTTT. Protein product: CASSPSQGAGTEAFF. The chain joins TRBV18 to TRBJ1-1, with 8 bases lining up with TRBD1. The germline V gene encodes CDR1 KGHSH and CDR2 LQKENI. The V and J ends lost 2 bases and 5 bases, in that order; junction bases with no gene match: 7. The CDR3 has 15 amino acids.

The rearrangement links TRBV15 to TRBJ2-1; D ambiguous. V gave up 5 bases and J gave up 2 bases, with 16 bases separating them. The V gene's germline CDR1 is LNHNV and CDR2 YYDKDF (reference sequence). The CDR3 is 16 residues long. The CDR3 region is CATSGTIVLAYNEQFF. CDR3 DNA: TGTGCCACCAGCGGTACAATAGTCCTGGCCTACAATGAGCAGTTCTTC. The variable domain in full, with the rest retrieved from reference TRBV15 and TRBJ2-1, is DAMVIQNPRYQVTQFGKPVTLSCSQTLNHNVMYWYQQKSSQAPKLLFHYYDKDFNNEADTPDNFQSRRPNTSFCFLDIRSPGLGDTAMYLCATSGTIVLAYNEQFFGPGTRLTVL.

CDR3 amino acids: CASSPDGADTQYF. Here the CDR3 DNA reads TGTGCCAGCTCACCAGACGGAGCAGATACGCAGTATTTT. The chain combines TRBV18 with TRBJ2-3; D is unclear. CDR1 is KGHSH, CDR2 LQKENI, per germline. The CDR3 is 13 residues long. Trimming removed 2 bases from V and 4 bases from J, with 7 bases in between.

The chain joins TRBV7-2 to TRBJ2-3, with D uncertain. Trimming took off 5 bases at V and 9 bases at J, with 21 bases between the two ends. This CDR3 region has 15 residues. Germline V gene sequence: CDR1 SGHTA, CDR2 FQGNSA. The CDR3 protein is CASSLDGPPIGTQYF. The CDR3 nucleotides are TGTGCCAGCAGCCTCGATGGCCCCCCCATCGGCACGCAGTATTTT. The full variable domain, with the rest looked up from reference TRBV7-2 and TRBJ2-3, is GAGVSQSPSNKVTEKGKDVELRCDPISGHTALYWYRQSLGQGLEFLIYFQGNSAPDKSGLPSDRFSAERTGGSVSTLTIQRTQQEDSAVYLCASSLDGPPIGTQYFGPGTRLTVL.

The V gene is TRBV6-1, the J gene TRBJ1-5, with D hard to call. CDR3 length equals 15 residues. Germline CDR1 is MNHNS and CDR2 is SASEGT. Trimming pared 2 bases from V and 7 bases from J, leaving 15 bases between. For the CDR3, the DNA is TGTGCCAGCAGTGAAAGCGACACTCGTGGACAGCCCCAGCATTTT. The encoded protein is CASSESDTRGQPQHF.

The chain recombines TRBV29-1 with TRBJ1-2; maybe TRBD1 (6 bases). Trimming cost V 7 bases and J 5 bases, with 14 bases left between them. The CDR3 has 12 amino acids. Germline CDR1 SQVTM, CDR2 ANQGSEA. The DNA of the CDR3 is TGCAGCGCCGACACAGGGTTTTATGGCTACACCTTC. It encodes CSADTGFYGYTF.

The CDR3 DNA sequence: TGTGCCAGCAGCCACTTCGGGGTAAACTCCTACGAGCAGTACTTC. Translation gives CASSHFGVNSYEQYF. This chain joins TRBV6-6 and TRBJ2-7, with D possibly matching TRBD2 (5 bases). Trimming removed 6 bases at V and 0 bases at J, with 15 bases between. The CDR3 runs 15 residues. Germline V gene data show CDR1 as MNHNY and CDR2 as SVGAGI (reference sequence).

The chain links TRBV7-9 to TRBJ2-7, with D perhaps matching TRBD1 (6 bases). V lost 3 bases to trimming and J lost 3 bases, with 12 bases between them. This CDR3 contains 14 residues. The germline V gene has CDR1 SEHNR and CDR2 FQNEAQ (reference sequence). CDR3 nucleotides: TGTGCCAGCAGCTTCCGGGACAAGATCTACGAGCAGTACTTC. Protein product: CASSFRDKIYEQYF.

This clone showed up just once. The genes are TRBV3-1 (or the pseudogene TRBV3-2) and TRBJ2-5; D not resolved. Trimming removed 4 bases from V and 2 bases from J, with 11 bases in between. The CDR3 is made up of 14 amino acids. Germline lookup yields CDR1 LGHDT and CDR2 YNNKEL (reference sequence). CDR3 sequence: CASSPIRDQETQYF. The CDR3 DNA follows: TGTGCCAGCAGCCCGATAAGAGATCAAGAGACCCAGTACTTC.

The CDR3 region is CAWSVGYGNQPQHF. CDR3 bases: TGTGCCTGGAGTGTAGGGTACGGCAATCAGCCCCAGCATTTT. V usage is TRBV30 and J usage is TRBJ1-5, with D unresolved. This CDR3 comprises 14 residues. Trimming removed 0 bases from V and 2 bases from J, with 8 bases in between. CDR1 is GTSNPN and CDR2 is SVGIG in the germline V gene (reference sequence).

V and J are TRBV28 and TRBJ2-2; a weak D match, TRBD1 (5 bases). CDR3 length: 15 amino acids. The V gene's germline CDR1 is MDHEN and CDR2 SYDVKM. V was pared by 8 bases and J by 4 bases, with 17 bases between. The DNA of the CDR3 is TGTGCCAGCCAAGTTCACGACAGCACCACCGGGGAGCTGTTTTTT. Translating it yields CASQVHDSTTGELFF.

The V and J genes are TRBV5-1 and TRBJ2-3; D gene uncertain. Per the germline V gene, CDR1 is SGHRS and CDR2 is YFSETQ. The CDR3 covers 12 residues. The V end was cut by 3 bases, the J end by 2 bases, with 4 bases between. The DNA for the CDR3 is TGCGCCAGCAGCTGGAACACAGATACGCAGTATTTT. Its translation: CASSWNTDTQYF.

V gene TRBV7-9 combines with J gene TRBJ2-1, with D maybe TRBD2 (6 bases). Germline V gene data show CDR1 as SEHNR and CDR2 as FQNEAQ (reference sequence). V lost 3 bases and J lost 7, with 13 bases in between. CDR3 length: 14 amino acids. The CDR3, as DNA: TGTGCCAGCAGCTTCTCAGGAGGAGGGAATGAGCAGTTCTTC. Amino acids: CASSFSGGGNEQFF.

The chain has TRBV18 and TRBJ2-2; 9 nucleotides match TRBD2. There are 16 residues in the CDR3. Trimming took 0 bases from V and 6 from J; bases not matched to a gene: 5. Germline assignment: CDR1 KGHSH and CDR2 LQKENI. The CDR3 sequence is CASSPPPSGTPGELFF. The CDR3 DNA reads as TGTGCCAGCTCACCACCGCCTAGCGGGACTCCCGGGGAGCTGTTTTTT.

This clone was observed once. The gene calls are TRBV3-1 (or the pseudogene TRBV3-2) and TRBJ1-5; D uncertain. CDR3 length: 14 residues. V shed 0 bases and J shed 5 bases, with 8 bases lying between them. Germline values: CDR1 LGHDT, CDR2 YNNKEL (reference sequence). CDR3 sequence (DNA): TGTGCCAGCAGCCAAGATATCGGGGATCAGCCCCAGCATTTT. Its protein product is CASSQDIGDQPQHF.

The chain employs TRBV30 and TRBJ1-1; D possibly corresponds to TRBD1 (5 bases). CDR1 and CDR2 from the germline V gene are GTSNPN and SVGIG (reference sequence). Trimming cost V 0 bases and J 4 bases, with 9 bases left between them. The length of the CDR3 is 13 residues. The CDR3 nucleotides are TGTGCCTGGAGTGTAAGTGGGGGCACTGAAGCTTTCTTT. It yields the protein CAWSVSGGTEAFF.

The chain joins TRBV11-2 to TRBJ2-2, with D unclear. In germline, CDR1 is SGHAT, CDR2 FQNNGV. The CDR3 spans 13 residues. The germline V and J ends were trimmed by 4 bases and 4 bases, with 7 bases remaining between them. CDR3 sequence: CASSSRLTGELFF. CDR3 sequence (DNA): TGTGCCAGCAGCTCGCGGCTCACCGGGGAGCTGTTTTTT.

This clone was recorded once. The chain couples TRBV19 to TRBJ1-2; perhaps TRBD1 as D (6 bases). Germline CDR1 and CDR2: LNHDA and SQIVND (reference sequence). The CDR3 is made up of 12 amino acids. V was clipped by 5 bases and J by 5 bases, with 9 bases between them. The CDR3 DNA is TGTGCCAGTAGTCCACAGGGATATGGCTACACCTTC. Protein product: CASSPQGYGYTF.

The chain joins TRBV25-1 to TRBJ2-5; 9 bases align to TRBD2. V was pared by 6 bases and J by 5 bases, with 7 bases of the junction left unmatched. This CDR3 is built from 14 residues. CDR1 is MGHDK and CDR2 is SYGVNS in the germline V gene. This CDR3 is CASRDAGGRETQYF. The CDR3 nucleotides are TGTGCCAGCAGAGATGCGGGGGGGCGGGAGACCCAGTACTTC.

The chain has TRBV27 and TRBJ2-5, with 11 nucleotides matching TRBD2. The germline gives CDR1 MNHEY, CDR2 SMNVEV (reference sequence). The ends lost 11 bases at V and 3 bases at J; junction bases unmatched: 14. CDR3 length equals 16 residues. The chain's CDR3 is CAGWELAGELEETQYF. CDR3 DNA sequence: TGTGCCGGCTGGGAACTAGCGGGAGAGTTAGAAGAGACCCAGTACTTC.

The sample holds a few counts of this clone. The J gene is TRBJ2-7, the V gene TRBV9, with D unresolved. CDR1 SGDLS and CDR2 YYNGEE come from the germline V gene. V dropped 4 bases and J dropped 3 bases, with 14 bases sitting between them. This CDR3 has 14 residues. CDR3 DNA sequence: TGTGCCAGCAGCCCTTCGGTGGGTGGCTACGAGCAGTACTTC. It is translated as CASSPSVGGYEQYF.